The clone carrying this T cell receptor beta chain has ten or more counts. The antigen is not known. CDR1 is SGHTA and CDR2 is FQGNSA in the germline V gene. Trimming cost V 1 base and J 3 bases; bases outside gene matches: 6. This CDR3 is built from 15 residues. The sample comes from a study of human T cells and chemical hapten exposure. Findings and caveats of the study: TCRs above 1 in 1000 frequency did not change with DPC sensitization.

Each CDR3 protein gets one entry after TCRdb re-called the 5' RACE reads with MiXCR. The repertoire holds 130,000 or so distinct CDR3 sequences, with roughly 4% as singletons. Sequencing started from total RNA isolated from unfractionated whole blood. This TCR was recovered from a female donor in good health. The chain is built from TRBV7-2 and TRBJ2-7; 7 bases fit TRBD2. The CDR3 nucleotides read TGTGCCAGCAGCTTAGGTTTGGGGGACTACTACGAGCAGTACTTC. Encoded protein: CASSLGLGDYYEQYF.